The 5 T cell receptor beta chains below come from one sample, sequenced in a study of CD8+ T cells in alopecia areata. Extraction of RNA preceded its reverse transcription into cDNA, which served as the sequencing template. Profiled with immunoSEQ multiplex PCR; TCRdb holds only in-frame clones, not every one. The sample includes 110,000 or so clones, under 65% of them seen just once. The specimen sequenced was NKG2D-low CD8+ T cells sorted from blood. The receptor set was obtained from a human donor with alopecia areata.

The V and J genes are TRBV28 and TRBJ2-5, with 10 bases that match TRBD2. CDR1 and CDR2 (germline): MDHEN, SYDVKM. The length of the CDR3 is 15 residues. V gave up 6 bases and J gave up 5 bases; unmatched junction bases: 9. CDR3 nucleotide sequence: TGTGCCAGCAGCCTAGGGGCTAGCGGGAGCGAGACCCAGTACTTC. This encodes CASSLGASGSETQYF.

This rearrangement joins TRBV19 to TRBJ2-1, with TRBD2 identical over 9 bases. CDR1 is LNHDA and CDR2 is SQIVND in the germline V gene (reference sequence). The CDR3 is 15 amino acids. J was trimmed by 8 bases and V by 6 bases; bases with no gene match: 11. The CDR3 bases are TGTGCCAGTAGCTCCGGGGTAGCGGGAGTGTATGAGCAGTTCTTC. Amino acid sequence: CASSSGVAGVYEQFF.

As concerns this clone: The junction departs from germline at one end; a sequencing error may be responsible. The CDR3 reads CASSLASGNTGELFF. In DNA form, the CDR3 reads TGTGCTAGCAGCTTAGCGAGCGGAAATACCGGGGAGCTGTTTTTT. V usage is TRBV7-7 and J usage is TRBJ2-2; possibly TRBD2 for D (5 bases). CDR3 length: 15 amino acids. CDR1 is SSHAT, CDR2 FNYEAQ, per germline (reference sequence). Together with reference TRBV7-7 and TRBJ2-2, the CDR3 gives the full variable domain: GAGVSQSPRYKVTKRGQDVTLRCDPISSHATLYWYQQALGQGPEFLTYFNYEAQPDKSGLPSDRFSAERPEGSISTLTIQRTEQRDSAMYRCASSLASGNTGELFFGEGSRLTVL.

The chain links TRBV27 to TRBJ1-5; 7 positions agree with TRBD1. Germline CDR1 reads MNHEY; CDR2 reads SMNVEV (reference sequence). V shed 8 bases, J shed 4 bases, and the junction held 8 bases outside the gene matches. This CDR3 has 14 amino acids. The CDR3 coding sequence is TGTGCCAGCGGGGACAGAAAGAGGAATCAGCCCCAGCATTTT. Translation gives CASGDRKRNQPQHF.

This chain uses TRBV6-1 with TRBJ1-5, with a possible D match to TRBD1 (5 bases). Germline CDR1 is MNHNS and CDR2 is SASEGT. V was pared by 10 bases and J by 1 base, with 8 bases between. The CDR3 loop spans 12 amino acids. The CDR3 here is CATRDSNQPQHF. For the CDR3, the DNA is TGTGCCACCCGGGACAGCAATCAGCCCCAGCATTTT.